This T cell receptor (beta chain) was sequenced in a study of brain T cells in children with intractable seizures. This CDR3 has 13 residues. V was cut by 6 bases and J by 2 bases, with 8 bases left in between. Germline V gene lookup returns CDR1 MDHEN and CDR2 SYDVKM. Produced via immunoSEQ multiplex PCR; TCRdb's table is partial and in-frame only. The sample comprises around 100,000 clones, 90% to 95% of which are singletons, and 3.8% rests with the top ten. A remark on this clone: Its antigen is still unknown.

The study's findings and limits: Absence of clones before surgery may stem from lower sequencing depth. Viral specificity was inferred only from CDR3 similarity; HCMV serostatus was unknown.

The starting material was peripheral blood, obtained at surgery. This receptor was identified in a boy under two years old with hemimegalencephaly and intractable seizures. The rearrangement joins TRBV28 to TRBJ2-1; D gene ambiguous. The CDR3 region has the DNA TGTGCCAGCAGGAAGGGCCCCTACAATGAGCAGTTCTTC. Translated: CASRKGPYNEQFF.